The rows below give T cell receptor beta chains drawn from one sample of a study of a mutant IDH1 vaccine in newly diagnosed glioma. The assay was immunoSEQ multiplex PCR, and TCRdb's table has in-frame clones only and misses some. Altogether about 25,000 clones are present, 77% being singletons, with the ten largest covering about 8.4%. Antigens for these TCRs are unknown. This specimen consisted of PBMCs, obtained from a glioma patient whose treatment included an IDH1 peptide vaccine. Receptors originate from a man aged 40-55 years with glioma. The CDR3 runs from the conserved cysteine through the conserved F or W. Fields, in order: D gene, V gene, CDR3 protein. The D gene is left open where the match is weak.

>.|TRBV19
CASIDSLAKNIQYF
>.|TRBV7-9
CASSLQENYGYTF
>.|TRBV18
CASSPPPGQGYGYTF
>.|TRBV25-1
CASSEYSLSTEAFF
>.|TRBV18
CASSPLARISGANVLTF
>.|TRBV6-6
CASSSQQKTNYGYTF
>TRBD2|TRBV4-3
CASSQGTYIAGRSTDTQYF
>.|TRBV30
CAWSRGNDQPQHF
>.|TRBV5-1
CASSGTVGTEAFF
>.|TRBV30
CAWSPARDGYTF
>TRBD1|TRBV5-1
CASSSTGSTDTQYF
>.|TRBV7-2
CASSLNIVGGETQYF
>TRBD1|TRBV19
CASRVAGGDTEAFF
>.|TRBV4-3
CASSRTWVTGELFF
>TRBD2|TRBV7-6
CASSSPEGGSLDEQFF
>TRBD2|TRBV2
CASRGTSGRNEQFF
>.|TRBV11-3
CASSFRNTIYF
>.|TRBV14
CASSRASGANVLTF
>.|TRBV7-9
CASSPGGQAFF
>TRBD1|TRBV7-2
CASSLGPSTGGGNQPQHF
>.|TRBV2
CASRAPLNYEQYF
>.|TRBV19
CASSMGEQPNTYEQYF
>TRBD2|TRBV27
CASSPPSSGRRHF
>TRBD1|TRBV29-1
CSVEGVRGGGYTF
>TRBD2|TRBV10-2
CASSGGFSGTSYNEQFF
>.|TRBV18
CASTPGISTDTQYF